These 13 T cell receptor beta chains were all obtained from the same sample, sequenced in a study of cytomegalovirus exposure and HLA in healthy donors. A multiplex PCR was run with 60 Vbeta primers and 13 Jbeta primers. Assay: immunoSEQ multiplex PCR; the TCRdb copy retains only in-frame clones and omits some. The table lists about 130,000 clones, 83% of them singletons, with roughly 4% in the top ten. Sequencing was performed on PBMCs. These receptors all come from a woman aged 40 to 50 in good health and CMV-seropositive.

This chain uses TRBV29-1 with TRBJ1-2, with TRBD1 matching over 10 bases. V lost 5 bases to trimming and J lost 3 bases; unmatched junction nucleotides: 12. This CDR3 is built from 16 residues. Germline V gene data show CDR1 as SQVTM and CDR2 as ANQGSEA. CDR3 nucleotides: TGCAGCGTTCCCGCCGACAGGGGGCGGTTGGACTATGGCTACACCTTC. It yields the protein CSVPADRGRLDYGYTF.

Written as DNA, the CDR3 is TGTGCCAGTAGCCCCGGGACAGGGTATCAAGACGAGCAGTACTTC. It translates to CASSPGTGYQDEQYF. The chain joins TRBV19 to TRBJ2-7; TRBD1 aligns across 9 bases. Trimming removed 6 bases from V and 5 bases from J; junction bases left unmatched: 11. Looked up from germline, CDR1 is LNHDA and CDR2 is SQIVND (reference sequence). The CDR3 totals 15 residues. The full variable domain, its missing parts supplied by reference TRBV19 and TRBJ2-7, is DGGITQSPKYLFRKEGQNVTLSCEQNLNHDAMYWYRQDPGQGLRLIYYSQIVNDFQKGDIAEGYSVSREKKESFPLTVTSAQKNPTAFYLCASSPGTGYQDEQYFGPGTRLTVT.

The chain couples TRBV7-2 to TRBJ2-2; TRBD2 agrees at 7 bases. Germline loops: CDR1 SGHTA, CDR2 FQGNSA. The length of the CDR3 is 16 residues. The junction had 7 bases not matched to a gene; V was cut back by 1 base and J by 5 bases. Written as DNA, the CDR3 is TGTGCCAGCAGCTTAGTGGGCGGGAGTAGGACCGGGGAGCTGTTTTTT. It specifies CASSLVGGSRTGELFF.

This chain links TRBV29-1 with TRBJ1-1, with D maybe TRBD1 (6 bases). CDR1 and CDR2 (germline): SQVTM, ANQGSEA. Trimming pared 7 bases from V and 2 bases from J, leaving 20 bases between. This CDR3 region has 15 residues. CDR3 sequence: CSAVTVQGYNTEAFF. The CDR3 nucleotides read TGCAGCGCTGTGACTGTTCAGGGGTATAACACTGAAGCTTTCTTT.

This rearrangement joins TRBV6-1 to TRBJ2-3, with D maybe TRBD1 (6 bases). The germline V gene encodes CDR1 MNHNS and CDR2 SASEGT. V gave up 2 bases and J gave up 2 bases, with 17 bases separating them. The CDR3 has 17 amino acids. The CDR3 DNA reads as TGTGCCAGCAGTGAACAGGTGTCCAGGGGCCTCACAGATACGCAGTATTTT. As protein: CASSEQVSRGLTDTQYF.

The chain has TRBV5-4 and TRBJ1-1, with D hard to call. This CDR3 comprises 13 residues. V gave up 3 bases and J gave up 1 base, with 7 bases separating them. Germline V CDR1 and CDR2: SGHNT, YYREEE (reference sequence). CDR3 coding DNA: TGTGCCAGCAGCTCAAACAGGAACACTGAAGCTTTCTTT. It encodes CASSSNRNTEAFF.

The chain combines TRBV6-1 with TRBJ2-2; D perhaps matches TRBD1 (6 bases). In germline, CDR1 is MNHNS, CDR2 SASEGT. The CDR3 totals 15 residues. V lost 8 bases and J 2 bases, leaving 15 bases between the germline ends. The CDR3 bases are TGTGCCAGCCAACTGGGGACAATTAACACCGGGGAGCTGTTTTTT. It yields the protein CASQLGTINTGELFF.

CDR3 protein: CASSTLQGWDTEAFF. The CDR3 nucleotides read TGTGCCAGTAGTACCCTACAGGGGTGGGACACTGAAGCTTTCTTT. V usage is TRBV19 and J usage is TRBJ1-1, with 7 bases lining up with TRBD1. CDR3 length equals 15 residues. Germline values: CDR1 LNHDA, CDR2 SQIVND (reference sequence). Trimming removed 4 bases from V and 3 bases from J; junction bases left unmatched: 8.

This clone was observed a single time. The chain has TRBV6-1 and TRBJ2-3; D gene uncertain. Looked up from germline, CDR1 is MNHNS and CDR2 is SASEGT. This CDR3 has 13 amino acids. V lost 4 bases to trimming and J lost 1 base, with 6 bases between them. CDR3 protein: CASSGAGTDTQYF. The CDR3 nucleotides are TGTGCCAGCAGTGGGGCCGGCACAGATACGCAGTATTTT.

The chain combines TRBV11-2 with TRBJ1-2; possibly TRBD1 for D (6 bases). Germline V gene data show CDR1 as SGHAT and CDR2 as FQNNGV. Trimming stripped 4 bases from V and 5 bases from J, with 11 bases between. The CDR3 has 13 residues. Here the CDR3 reads CASSSDSFYGYTF. CDR3 bases: TGTGCCAGCAGCTCGGACAGTTTTTATGGCTACACCTTC. The complete variable domain, with remaining parts taken from reference TRBV11-2 and TRBJ1-2, reads EAGVAQSPRYKIIEKRQSVAFWCNPISGHATLYWYQQILGQGPKLLIQFQNNGVVDDSQLPKDRFSAERLKGVDSTLKIQPAKLEDSAVYLCASSSDSFYGYTFGSGTRLTVV.

CDR3 sequence (DNA): TGTGCCAGCAGTGCCATTGCGGCCTCCTACAATGAGCAGTTCTTC. Protein: CASSAIAASYNEQFF. The gene calls are TRBV6-4 and TRBJ2-1; D is ambiguous. Deletions cut 4 bases from V and 0 bases from J, with 10 bases between. Germline CDR1 and CDR2: MRHNA and SNTAGT. This CDR3 contains 15 residues.

This clone was seen a few times. V gene TRBV5-8 combines with J gene TRBJ1-1, with 10 nucleotides matching TRBD1. Unmatched junction bases numbered 10, after V lost 4 bases and J lost 1 base. This CDR3 has 17 residues. The germline V gene has CDR1 SGHTS and CDR2 YDEGEE. CDR3 region: CASSPRDRGFPNTEAFF. The CDR3, as DNA: TGTGCCAGCAGCCCACGGGACAGGGGCTTCCCGAACACTGAAGCTTTCTTT.

The chain recombines TRBV5-8 with TRBJ2-7; 9 positions agree with TRBD1. The CDR3 extends over 15 amino acids. Germline trimming cut 3 bases from V and 2 bases from J; bases unmatched to any gene: 6. CDR1 is SGHTS, CDR2 YDEGEE, per germline. Here the CDR3 DNA reads TGTGCCAGCAGCTCGGAGGGACAGGGCACCTACGAGCAGTACTTC. Translation: CASSSEGQGTYEQYF.